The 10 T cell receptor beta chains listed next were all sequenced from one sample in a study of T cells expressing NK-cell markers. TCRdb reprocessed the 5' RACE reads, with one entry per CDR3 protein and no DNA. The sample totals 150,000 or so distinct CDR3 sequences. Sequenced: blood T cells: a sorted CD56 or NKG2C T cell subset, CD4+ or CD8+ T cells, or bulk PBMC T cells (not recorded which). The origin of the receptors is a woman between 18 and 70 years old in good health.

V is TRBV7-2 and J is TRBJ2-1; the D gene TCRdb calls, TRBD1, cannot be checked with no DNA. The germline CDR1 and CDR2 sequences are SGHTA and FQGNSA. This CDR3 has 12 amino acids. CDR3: CASSPQGQIRFF. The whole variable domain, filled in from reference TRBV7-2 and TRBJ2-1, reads GAGVSQSPSNKVTEKGKDVELRCDPISGHTALYWYRQSLGQGLEFLIYFQGNSAPDKSGLPSDRFSAERTGGSVSTLTIQRTQQEDSAVYLCASSPQGQIRFFGPGTRLTVL.

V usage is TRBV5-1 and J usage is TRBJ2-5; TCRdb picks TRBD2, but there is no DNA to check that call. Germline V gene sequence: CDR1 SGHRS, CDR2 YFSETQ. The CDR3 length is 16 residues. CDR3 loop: CASSALAGSLQETQYF.

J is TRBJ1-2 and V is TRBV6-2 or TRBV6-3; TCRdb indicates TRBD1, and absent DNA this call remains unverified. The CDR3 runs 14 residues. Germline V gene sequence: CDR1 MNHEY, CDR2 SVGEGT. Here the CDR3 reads CASRATRGNYGYTF.

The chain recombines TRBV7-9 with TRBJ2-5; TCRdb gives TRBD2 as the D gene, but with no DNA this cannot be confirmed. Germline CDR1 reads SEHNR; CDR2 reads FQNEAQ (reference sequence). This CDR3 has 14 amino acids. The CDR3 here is CASSPTGTRETQYF. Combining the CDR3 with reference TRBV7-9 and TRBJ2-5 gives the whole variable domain DTGVSQNPRHKITKRGQNVTFRCDPISEHNRLYWYRQTLGQGPEFLTYFQNEAQLEKSRLLSDRFSAERPKGSFSTLEIQRTEQGDSAMYLCASSPTGTRETQYFGPGTRLLVL.

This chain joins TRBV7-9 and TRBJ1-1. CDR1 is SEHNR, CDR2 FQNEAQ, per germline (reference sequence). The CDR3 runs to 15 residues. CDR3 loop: CASKKSLGGVTEAFF.

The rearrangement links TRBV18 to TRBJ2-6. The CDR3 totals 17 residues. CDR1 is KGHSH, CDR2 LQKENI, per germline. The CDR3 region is CASSPRAVYSGANVLTF.

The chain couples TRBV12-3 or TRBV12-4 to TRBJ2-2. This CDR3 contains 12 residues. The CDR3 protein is CASSFSAGELFF.

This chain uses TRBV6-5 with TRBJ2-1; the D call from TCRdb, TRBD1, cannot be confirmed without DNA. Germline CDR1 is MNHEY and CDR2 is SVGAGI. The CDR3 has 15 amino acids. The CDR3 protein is CASSYPGGVGNEQFF.

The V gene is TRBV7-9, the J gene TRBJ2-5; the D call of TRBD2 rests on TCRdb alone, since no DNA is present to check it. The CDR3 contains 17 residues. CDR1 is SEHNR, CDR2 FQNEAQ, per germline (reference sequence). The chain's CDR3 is CASSMTSSPSGEETQYF.

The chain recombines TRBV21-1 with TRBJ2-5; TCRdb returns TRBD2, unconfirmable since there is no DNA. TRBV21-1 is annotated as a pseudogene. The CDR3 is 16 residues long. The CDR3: CASSKGTSGPQETQYF.